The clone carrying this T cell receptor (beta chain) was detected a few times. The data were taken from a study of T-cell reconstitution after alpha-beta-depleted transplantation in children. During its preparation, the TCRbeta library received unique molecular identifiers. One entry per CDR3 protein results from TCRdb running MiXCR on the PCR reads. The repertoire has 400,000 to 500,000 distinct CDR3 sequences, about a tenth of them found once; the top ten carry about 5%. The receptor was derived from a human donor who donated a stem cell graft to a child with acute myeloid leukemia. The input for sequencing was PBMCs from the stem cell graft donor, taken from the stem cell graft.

CDR3 sequence (DNA): TGTGCCAGCAGGCTCTCGACTAGCGGCGCTTACGAGCAGTACTTC. Translation gives CASRLSTSGAYEQYF. The J gene is TRBJ2-7, the V gene TRBV6-2 or TRBV6-3; the match to TRBD2 covers 9 bases. The J segment lost 4 bases and the V segment lost 6 bases, leaving 10 bases of the junction unmatched. From germline, CDR1 is MNHEY and CDR2 SVGEGT. The CDR3 is 15 amino acids.